A single TCR beta chain is shown here with its context. The three twin pairs were reared together, likely meeting the same infections. TCRdb reprocessed the 5' RACE reads with MiXCR, giving one entry per CDR3 protein. The sample shows 350,000 to 400,000 distinct CDR3 sequences, about 28% of them seen only once. The CDR3 has 15 residues. Germline CDR1 SGDLS, CDR2 YYNGEE. The V end was cut by 0 bases, the J end by 7 bases, with 11 bases between. The record originates from a study of identical twins' blood T cells. This chain connects TRBV9 to TRBJ1-6; tentatively, D is TRBD1 (6 bases). Material for sequencing was PBMCs. This TCR was sampled from a woman aged 18-49 years in good health. The CDR3 bases are TGTGCCAGCAGCGTAGAGGGACACAGAAATTCACCCCTCCACTTT. It yields the protein CASSVEGHRNSPLHF.